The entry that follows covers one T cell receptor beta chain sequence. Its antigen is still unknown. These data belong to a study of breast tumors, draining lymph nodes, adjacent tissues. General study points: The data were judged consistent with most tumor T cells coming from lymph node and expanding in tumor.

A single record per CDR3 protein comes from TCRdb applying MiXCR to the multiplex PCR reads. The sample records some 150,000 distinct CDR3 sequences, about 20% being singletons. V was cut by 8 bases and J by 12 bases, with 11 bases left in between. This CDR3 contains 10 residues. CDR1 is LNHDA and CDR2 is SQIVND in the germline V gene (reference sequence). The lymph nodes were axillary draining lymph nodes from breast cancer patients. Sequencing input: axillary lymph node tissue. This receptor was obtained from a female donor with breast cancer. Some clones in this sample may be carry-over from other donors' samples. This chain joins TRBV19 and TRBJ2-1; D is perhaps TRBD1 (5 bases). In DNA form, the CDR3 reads TGTGCCAGTCCCCCCCAGGGGCAGTTCTTC. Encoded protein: CASPPQGQFF.